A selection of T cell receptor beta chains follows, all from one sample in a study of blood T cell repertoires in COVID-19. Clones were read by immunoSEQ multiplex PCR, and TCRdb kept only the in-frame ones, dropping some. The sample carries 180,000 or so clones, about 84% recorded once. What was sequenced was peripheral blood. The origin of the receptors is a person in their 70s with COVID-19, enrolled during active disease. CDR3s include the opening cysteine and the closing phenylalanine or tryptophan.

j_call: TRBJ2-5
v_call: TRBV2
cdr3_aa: CASSYLAGTQETQYF

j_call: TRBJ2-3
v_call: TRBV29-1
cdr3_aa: CSVEGLADTQYF

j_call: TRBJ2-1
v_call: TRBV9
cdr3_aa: CASSVGGAGNYNEQFF

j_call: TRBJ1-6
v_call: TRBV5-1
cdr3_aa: CASSLEGAYNSPLHF

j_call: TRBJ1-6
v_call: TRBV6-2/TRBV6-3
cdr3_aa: CASSYPPSRQAAGRALHF

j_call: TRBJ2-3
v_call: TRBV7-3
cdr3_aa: CASSSGGYRADTQYF

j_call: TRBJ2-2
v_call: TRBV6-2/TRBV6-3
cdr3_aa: CASSWGTSGRSLYTGELFF

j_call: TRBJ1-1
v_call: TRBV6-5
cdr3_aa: CASRDRGLSFF

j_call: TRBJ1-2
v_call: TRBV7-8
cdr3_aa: CASSPDRVGGYTF

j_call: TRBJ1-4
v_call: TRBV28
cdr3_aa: CASVQLLGGEKLFF

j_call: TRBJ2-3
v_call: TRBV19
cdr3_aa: CASSIIVGSGTDTQYF

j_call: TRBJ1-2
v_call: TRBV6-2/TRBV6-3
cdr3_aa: CASSYQTWAYGYTF

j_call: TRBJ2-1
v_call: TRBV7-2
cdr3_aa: CASSLASAGGGSYNEQFF

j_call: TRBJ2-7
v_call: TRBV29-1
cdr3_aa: CSVGTGEYYEQYF

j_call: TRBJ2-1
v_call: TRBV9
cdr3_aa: CASSVEVPGTTSPGEQFF

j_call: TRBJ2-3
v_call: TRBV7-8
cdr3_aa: CASSGGRGGLSTDTQYF

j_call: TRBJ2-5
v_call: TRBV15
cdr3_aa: CATSSGGDPQETQYF

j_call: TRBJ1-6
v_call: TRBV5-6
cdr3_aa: CASSLGSGRPTSPLHF

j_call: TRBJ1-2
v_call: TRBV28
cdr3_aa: CASSPPGDYGYTF

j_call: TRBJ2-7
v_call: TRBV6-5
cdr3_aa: CASSYSAVYEQYF

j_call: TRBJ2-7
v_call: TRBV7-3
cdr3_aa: CASSLERSYEQYF

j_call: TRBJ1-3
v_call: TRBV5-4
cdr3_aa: CASSLAGGSGNTIYF

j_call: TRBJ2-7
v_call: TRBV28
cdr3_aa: CASSPTYEQYF

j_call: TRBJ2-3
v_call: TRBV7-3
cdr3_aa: CASSLVAGGPEDTQYF